The next 4 T cell receptor beta chains were all read from a single sample in a study of shared clonotypes between healthy human individuals. Profiled with immunoSEQ multiplex PCR; TCRdb holds only in-frame clones, not every one. The sample has approximately 620,000 clones, more than 95% seen once. Source material: naive CD4+ T cells sorted from blood. Described subset: CD45RA+ positively selected. These receptors were taken from a woman in her 30s in good health.

As DNA, the CDR3 is TGTGCCAGCAGCGAAGGGGTCCACACTGAAGCTTTCTTT. Its translation: CASSEGVHTEAFF. V gene TRBV9 combines with J gene TRBJ1-1, with D maybe TRBD1 (5 bases). With 3 bases removed from V and 3 bases from J, the gap between germline ends came to 9 bases. Germline values: CDR1 SGDLS, CDR2 YYNGEE. The CDR3 runs to 13 residues.

V gene TRBV11-3 combines with J gene TRBJ2-2; TRBD1 agrees at 7 bases. The germline V gene has CDR1 SGHNT and CDR2 YENEEA. The V gene end was trimmed by 4 bases and the J gene end by 5 bases; junction bases not matched to a gene: 19. The CDR3 consists of 19 residues. The CDR3 nucleotides are TGTGCCAGCAGCTCCCGAGATTACAGGGGACCACTGAGGACCGGGGAGCTGTTTTTT. Protein product: CASSSRDYRGPLRTGELFF.

The chain is built from TRBV27 and TRBJ1-1; 7 positions match TRBD1. CDR1 and CDR2 (germline): MNHEY, SMNVEV (reference sequence). V was pared by 5 bases and J by 2 bases, with 5 bases of the junction left unmatched. The CDR3 contains 14 residues. DNA for the CDR3: TGTGCCAGCAGTAGTGGACAGGTAAACACTGAAGCTTTCTTT. Its protein product is CASSSGQVNTEAFF.

The V gene is TRBV19, the J gene TRBJ1-3; D is unclear. The CDR3 is made up of 13 amino acids. V lost 7 bases and J lost 4, with 11 bases in between. The V gene's germline CDR1 is LNHDA and CDR2 SQIVND (reference sequence). Written as DNA, the CDR3 is TGTGCCAGTACTGTACAGCTGGGAAACACCATATATTTT. This gives the protein CASTVQLGNTIYF.